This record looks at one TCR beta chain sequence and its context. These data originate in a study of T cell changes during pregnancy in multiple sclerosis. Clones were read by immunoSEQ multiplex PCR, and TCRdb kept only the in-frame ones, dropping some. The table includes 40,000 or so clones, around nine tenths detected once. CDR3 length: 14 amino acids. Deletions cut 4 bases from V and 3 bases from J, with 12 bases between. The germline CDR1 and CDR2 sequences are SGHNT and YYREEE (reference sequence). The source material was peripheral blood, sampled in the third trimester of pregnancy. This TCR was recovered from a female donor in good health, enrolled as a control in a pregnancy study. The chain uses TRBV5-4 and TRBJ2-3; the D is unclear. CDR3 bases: TGTGCCAGCAGCCCTATGGCGGCTACAGATACGCAGTATTTT. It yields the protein CASSPMAATDTQYF.